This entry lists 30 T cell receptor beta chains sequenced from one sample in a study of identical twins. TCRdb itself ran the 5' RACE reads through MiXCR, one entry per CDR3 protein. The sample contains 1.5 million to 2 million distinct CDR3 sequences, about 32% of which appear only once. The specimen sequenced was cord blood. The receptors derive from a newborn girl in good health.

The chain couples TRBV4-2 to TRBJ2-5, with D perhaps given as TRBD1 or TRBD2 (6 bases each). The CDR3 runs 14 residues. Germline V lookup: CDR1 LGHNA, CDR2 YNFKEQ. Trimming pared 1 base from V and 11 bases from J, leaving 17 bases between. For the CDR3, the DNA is TGTGCCAGCAGCCAAGCGGGGGCCGGAAATGAGCAGTACTTC. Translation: CASSQAGAGNEQYF.

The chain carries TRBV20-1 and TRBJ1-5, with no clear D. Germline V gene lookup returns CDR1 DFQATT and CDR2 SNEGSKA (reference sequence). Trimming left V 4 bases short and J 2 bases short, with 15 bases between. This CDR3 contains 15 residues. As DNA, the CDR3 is TGCAGTGCTATTTCTTTCCCGGCAGGCAATCAGCCCCAGCATTTT. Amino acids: CSAISFPAGNQPQHF.

The CDR3 here is CANPPGGSYGYTF. The CDR3 DNA reads as TGTGCCAACCCCCCCGGGGGCTCTTATGGCTACACCTTC. The chain combines TRBV2 with TRBJ1-2; tentative D call: TRBD1 (6 bases). Trimming removed 10 bases at V and 5 bases at J, with 17 bases between. This CDR3 has 13 residues. CDR1 and CDR2 from the germline V gene are SNHLY and FYNNEI.

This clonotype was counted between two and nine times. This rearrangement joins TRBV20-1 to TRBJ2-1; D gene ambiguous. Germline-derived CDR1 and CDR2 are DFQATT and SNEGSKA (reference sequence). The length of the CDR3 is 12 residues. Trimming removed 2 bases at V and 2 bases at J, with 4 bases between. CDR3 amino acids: CSARPTYNEQFF. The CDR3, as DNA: TGCAGTGCTAGACCCACCTACAATGAGCAGTTCTTC.

This CDR3 reads CASSLGFARVEQYF. The CDR3 nucleotides read TGTGCCAGCAGCTTAGGATTCGCCAGGGTCGAGCAGTACTTC. This chain joins TRBV7-2 and TRBJ2-7; tentative D call: TRBD1 (5 bases). CDR3 length: 14 amino acids. V lost 1 base, J lost 6 bases, and 13 bases lay in between. Germline-derived CDR1 and CDR2 are SGHTA and FQGNSA.

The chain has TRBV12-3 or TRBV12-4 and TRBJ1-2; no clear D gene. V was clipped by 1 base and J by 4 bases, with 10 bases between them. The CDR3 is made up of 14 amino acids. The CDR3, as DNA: TGTGCCAGCAGTTTAGGAAACTCCCCCTATGGCTACACCTTC. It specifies CASSLGNSPYGYTF.

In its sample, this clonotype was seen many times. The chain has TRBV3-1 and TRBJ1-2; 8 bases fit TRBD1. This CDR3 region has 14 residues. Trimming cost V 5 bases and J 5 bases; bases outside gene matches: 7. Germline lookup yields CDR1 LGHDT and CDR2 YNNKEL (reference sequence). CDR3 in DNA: TGTGCCAGCAGCTCCACAGGGGGAGGATATGGCTACACCTTC. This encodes CASSSTGGGYGYTF.

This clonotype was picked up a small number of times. The CDR3 here is CASSLRWTDDSYEQYF. The CDR3 bases are TGTGCCAGCAGCTTAAGGTGGACCGACGACTCCTACGAGCAGTACTTC. The chain uses TRBV7-2 and TRBJ2-7; no firm D call. V gave up 2 bases and J gave up 0 bases, with 14 bases separating them. The CDR3 totals 16 residues. The germline V gene has CDR1 SGHTA and CDR2 FQGNSA. The variable domain in full, completed from reference TRBV7-2 and TRBJ2-7, reads GAGVSQSPSNKVTEKGKDVELRCDPISGHTALYWYRQSLGQGLEFLIYFQGNSAPDKSGLPSDRFSAERTGGSVSTLTIQRTQQEDSAVYLCASSLRWTDDSYEQYFGPGTRLTVT.

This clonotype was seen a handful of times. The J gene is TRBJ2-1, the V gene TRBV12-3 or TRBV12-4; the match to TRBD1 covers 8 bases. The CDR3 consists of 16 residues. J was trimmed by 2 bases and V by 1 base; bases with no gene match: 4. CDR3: CASSLGTGGPYNEQFF. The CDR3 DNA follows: TGTGCCAGCAGTTTAGGTACAGGGGGGCCCTACAATGAGCAGTTCTTC.

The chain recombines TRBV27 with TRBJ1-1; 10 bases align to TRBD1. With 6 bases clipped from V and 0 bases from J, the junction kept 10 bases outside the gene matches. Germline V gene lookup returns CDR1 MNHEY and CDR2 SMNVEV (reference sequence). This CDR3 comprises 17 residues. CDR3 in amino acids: CASRSLGQGTMNTEAFF. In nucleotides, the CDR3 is TGTGCCAGCAGGAGCCTGGGACAGGGGACAATGAACACTGAAGCTTTCTTT.

In DNA form, the CDR3 reads TGCAGTGCCGGAGCGGTAGCCAAAAACATTCAGTACTTC. This gives the protein CSAGAVAKNIQYF. The genes are TRBV20-1 and TRBJ2-4; possibly TRBD2 for D (5 bases). The V gene lost 6 bases and the J gene lost 0 bases, with 9 bases spanning the gap. The CDR3 totals 13 residues. The V gene's germline CDR1 is DFQATT and CDR2 SNEGSKA (reference sequence).

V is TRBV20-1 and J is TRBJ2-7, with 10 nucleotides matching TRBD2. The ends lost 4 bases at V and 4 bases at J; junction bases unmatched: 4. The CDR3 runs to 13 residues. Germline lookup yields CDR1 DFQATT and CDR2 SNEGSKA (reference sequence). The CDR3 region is CSAKGLALYEQYF. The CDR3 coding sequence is TGCAGTGCTAAGGGACTAGCGCTATACGAGCAGTACTTC.

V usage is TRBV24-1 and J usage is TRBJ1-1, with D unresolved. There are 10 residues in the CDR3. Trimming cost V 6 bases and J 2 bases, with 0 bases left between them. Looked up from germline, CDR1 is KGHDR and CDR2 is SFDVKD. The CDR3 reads CATSNTEAFF. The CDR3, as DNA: TGTGCCACCAGTAACACTGAAGCTTTCTTT.

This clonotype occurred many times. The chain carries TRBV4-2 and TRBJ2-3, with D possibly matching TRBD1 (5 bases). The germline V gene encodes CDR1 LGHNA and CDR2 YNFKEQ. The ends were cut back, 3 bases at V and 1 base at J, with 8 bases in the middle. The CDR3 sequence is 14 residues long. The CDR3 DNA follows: TGTGCCAGCAGCCATGGGGCAGGCACAGATACGCAGTATTTT. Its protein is CASSHGAGTDTQYF.

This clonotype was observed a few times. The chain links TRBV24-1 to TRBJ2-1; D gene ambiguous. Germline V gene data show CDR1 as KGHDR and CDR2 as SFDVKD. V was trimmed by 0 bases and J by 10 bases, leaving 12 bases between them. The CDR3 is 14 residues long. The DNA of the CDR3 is TGTGCCACCAGTGATTTGCCCCCCTATGGCGAGCAGTTCTTC. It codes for CATSDLPPYGEQFF.

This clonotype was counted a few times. The CDR3 DNA reads as TGTGCCAGCGGCGCTGGACAGGTTTTCTATGGCTACACCTTC. This codes for CASGAGQVFYGYTF. The chain couples TRBV2 to TRBJ1-2, with 7 bases aligning to TRBD1. Germline trimming cut 8 bases from V and 4 bases from J; bases unmatched to any gene: 10. CDR1 SNHLY and CDR2 FYNNEI come from the germline V gene. The CDR3 is made up of 14 amino acids.

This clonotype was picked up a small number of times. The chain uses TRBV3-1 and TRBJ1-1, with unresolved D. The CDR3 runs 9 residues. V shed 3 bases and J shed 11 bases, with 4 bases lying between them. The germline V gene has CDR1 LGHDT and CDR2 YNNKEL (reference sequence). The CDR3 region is CASSQRAFF. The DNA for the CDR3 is TGTGCCAGCAGCCAGCGGGCTTTCTTT.

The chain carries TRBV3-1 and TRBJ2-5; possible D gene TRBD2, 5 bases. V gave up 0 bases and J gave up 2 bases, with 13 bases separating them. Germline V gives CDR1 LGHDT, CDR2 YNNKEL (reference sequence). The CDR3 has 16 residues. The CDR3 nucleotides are TGTGCCAGCAGCCAAGACCCCCTCCCGGGGCAAGAGACCCAGTACTTC. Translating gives CASSQDPLPGQETQYF.

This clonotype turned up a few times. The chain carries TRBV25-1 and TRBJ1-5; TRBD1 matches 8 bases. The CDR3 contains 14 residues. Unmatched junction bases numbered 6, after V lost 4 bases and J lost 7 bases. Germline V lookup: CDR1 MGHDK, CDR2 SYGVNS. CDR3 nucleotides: TGTGCCAGCAGTGGACAGGGGAAGGGACAGCCCCAGCATTTT. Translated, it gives CASSGQGKGQPQHF.

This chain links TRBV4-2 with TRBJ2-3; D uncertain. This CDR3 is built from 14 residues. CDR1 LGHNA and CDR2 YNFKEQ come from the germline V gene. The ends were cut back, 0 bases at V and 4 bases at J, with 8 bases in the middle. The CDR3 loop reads CASSQDPRADTQYF. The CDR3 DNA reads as TGTGCCAGCAGCCAAGATCCCCGCGCAGATACGCAGTATTTT.

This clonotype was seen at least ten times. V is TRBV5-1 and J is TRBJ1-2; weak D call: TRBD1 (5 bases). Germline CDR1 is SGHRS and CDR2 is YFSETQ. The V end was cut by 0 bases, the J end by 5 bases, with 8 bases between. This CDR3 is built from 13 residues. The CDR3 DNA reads TGCGCCAGCAGCTTGGAGGGGTATTATGGCTACACCTTC. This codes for CASSLEGYYGYTF.

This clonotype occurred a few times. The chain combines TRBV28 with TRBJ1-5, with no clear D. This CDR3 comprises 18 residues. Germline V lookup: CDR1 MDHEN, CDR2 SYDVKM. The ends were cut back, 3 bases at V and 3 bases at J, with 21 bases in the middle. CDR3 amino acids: CASSFVQYPYGYNQPQHF. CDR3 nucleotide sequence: TGTGCCAGCAGTTTCGTACAGTACCCCTATGGGTACAATCAGCCCCAGCATTTT.

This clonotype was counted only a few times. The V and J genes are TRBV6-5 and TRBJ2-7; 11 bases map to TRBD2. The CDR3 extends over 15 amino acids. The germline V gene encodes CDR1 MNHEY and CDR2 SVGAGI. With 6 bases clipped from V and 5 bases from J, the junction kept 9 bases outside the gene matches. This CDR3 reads CASRPLAGGNHEQYF. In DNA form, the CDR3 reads TGTGCCAGCAGACCTCTAGCGGGAGGAAACCACGAGCAGTACTTC.

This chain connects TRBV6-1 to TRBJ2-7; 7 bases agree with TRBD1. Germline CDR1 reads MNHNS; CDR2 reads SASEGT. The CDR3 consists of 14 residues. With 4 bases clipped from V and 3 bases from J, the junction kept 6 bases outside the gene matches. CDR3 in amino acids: CASSGTGDRYEQYF. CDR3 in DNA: TGTGCCAGCAGTGGAACAGGGGACCGCTACGAGCAGTACTTC.

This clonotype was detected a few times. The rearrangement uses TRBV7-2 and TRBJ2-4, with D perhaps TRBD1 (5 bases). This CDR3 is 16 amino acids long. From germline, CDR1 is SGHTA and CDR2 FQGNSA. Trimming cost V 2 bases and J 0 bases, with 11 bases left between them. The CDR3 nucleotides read TGTGCCAGCAGCTTATTTGGGGCTCTAGCCAAAAACATTCAGTACTTC. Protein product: CASSLFGALAKNIQYF.

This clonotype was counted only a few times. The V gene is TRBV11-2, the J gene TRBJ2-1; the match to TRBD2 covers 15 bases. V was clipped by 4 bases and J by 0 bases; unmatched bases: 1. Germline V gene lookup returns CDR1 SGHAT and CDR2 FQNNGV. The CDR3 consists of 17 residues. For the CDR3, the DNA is TGTGCCAGCAGCTCGGGACTAGCGGGGGGCTCCTACAATGAGCAGTTCTTC. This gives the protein CASSSGLAGGSYNEQFF.

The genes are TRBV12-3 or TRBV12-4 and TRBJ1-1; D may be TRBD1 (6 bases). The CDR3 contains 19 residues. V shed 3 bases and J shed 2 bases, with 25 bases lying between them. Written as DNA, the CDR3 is TGTGCCAGCAGTTTTAGTGTCTGGGGCAGGGGCCTCTCAAACACTGAAGCTTTCTTT. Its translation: CASSFSVWGRGLSNTEAFF.

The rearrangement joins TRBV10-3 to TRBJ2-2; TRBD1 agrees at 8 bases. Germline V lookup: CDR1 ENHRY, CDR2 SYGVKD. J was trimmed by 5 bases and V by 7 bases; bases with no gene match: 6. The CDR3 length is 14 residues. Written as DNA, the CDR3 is TGTGCCATCAAGGGGACAGGAGAGACCGGGGAGCTGTTTTTT. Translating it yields CAIKGTGETGELFF.

CDR3 nucleotide sequence: TGCAGTGCTAGAGATGCTCGCCCCAGCACAGATACGCAGTATTTT. Protein: CSARDARPSTDTQYF. The V and J genes are TRBV20-1 and TRBJ2-3; D is ambiguous. CDR1 and CDR2 from the germline V gene are DFQATT and SNEGSKA (reference sequence). The CDR3 consists of 15 residues. Between the trimmed V and J ends, which lost 0 bases and 0 bases, there was a span of 10 bases.

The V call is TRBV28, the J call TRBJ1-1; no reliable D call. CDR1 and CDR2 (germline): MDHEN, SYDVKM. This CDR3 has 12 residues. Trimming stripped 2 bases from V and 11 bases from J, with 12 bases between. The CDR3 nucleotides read TGTGCCAGCAGTTTACTGCTGGAAGGGGCTTTCTTT. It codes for CASSLLLEGAFF. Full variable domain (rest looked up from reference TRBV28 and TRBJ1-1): DVKVTQSSRYLVKRTGEKVFLECVQDMDHENMFWYRQDPGLGLRLIYFSYDVKMKEKGDIPEGYSVSREKKERFSLILESASTNQTSMYLCASSLLLEGAFFGQGTRLTVV.